This TCR beta chain was documented in a study of T cell responses to AZD1222 COVID-19 vaccine. As to this clone: The antigen is undetermined.

The V segment lost 1 base and the J segment 3 bases; nucleotides outside the gene matches: 2. The CDR3 has 14 amino acids. Germline V lookup: CDR1 SGDLS, CDR2 YYNGEE. Here immunoSEQ multiplex PCR was the method, and the copy in TCRdb shows in-frame clones only, minus some. This sample has more than 140,000 clones, with about 91% found just once. Study-level findings and limits: Baseline serostatus was positive in only a handful of AZD1222 recipients.

The sequencing here drew on peripheral blood, taken on day 0 of MenACWY control vaccination. V usage is TRBV9 and J usage is TRBJ1-2; 8 nucleotides align to TRBD1. The sequence was collected from an adult in good health. In DNA, the CDR3 is TGTGCCAGCAGCGTACTGGACAGGGACTATGGCTACACCTTC. This codes for CASSVLDRDYGYTF.